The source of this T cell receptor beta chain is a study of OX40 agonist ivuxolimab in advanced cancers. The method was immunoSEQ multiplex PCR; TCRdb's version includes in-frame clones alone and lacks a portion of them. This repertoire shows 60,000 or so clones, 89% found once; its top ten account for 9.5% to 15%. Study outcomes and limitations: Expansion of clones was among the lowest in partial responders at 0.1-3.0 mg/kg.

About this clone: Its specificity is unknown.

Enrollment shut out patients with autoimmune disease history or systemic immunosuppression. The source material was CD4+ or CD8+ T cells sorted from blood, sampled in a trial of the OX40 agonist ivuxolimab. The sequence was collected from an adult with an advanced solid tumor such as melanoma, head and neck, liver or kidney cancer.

CDR3 sequence reads: CASTDRGYNQPQHF. The CDR3, as DNA: TGTGCCAGTACGGACAGGGGGTACAATCAGCCCCAGCATTTT. This chain links TRBV19 with TRBJ1-5, with 10 positions matching TRBD1. The V gene end was trimmed by 7 bases and the J gene end by 3 bases; junction bases not matched to a gene: 3. Germline CDR1 is LNHDA and CDR2 is SQIVND (reference sequence). The CDR3 totals 14 residues.